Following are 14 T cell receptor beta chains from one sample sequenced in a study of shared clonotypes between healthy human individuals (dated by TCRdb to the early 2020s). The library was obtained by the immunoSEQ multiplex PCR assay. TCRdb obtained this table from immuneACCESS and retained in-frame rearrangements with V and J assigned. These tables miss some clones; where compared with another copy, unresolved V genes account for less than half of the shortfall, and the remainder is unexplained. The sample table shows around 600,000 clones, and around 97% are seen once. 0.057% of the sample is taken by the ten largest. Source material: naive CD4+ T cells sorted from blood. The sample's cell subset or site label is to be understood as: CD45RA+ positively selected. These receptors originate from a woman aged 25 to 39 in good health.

The CDR3 DNA is TGTGCCAGTAGGCTTCATGGGGGGAGCTCCTACAATGAGCAGTTCTTC. Translation gives CASRLHGGSSYNEQFF. This chain uses TRBV19 with TRBJ2-1; D perhaps matches TRBD2 (6 bases). The length of the CDR3 is 16 residues. The V end lost 6 bases, the J end lost 0 bases, and 15 bases lay between the germline ends. In germline, CDR1 is LNHDA, CDR2 SQIVND (reference sequence).

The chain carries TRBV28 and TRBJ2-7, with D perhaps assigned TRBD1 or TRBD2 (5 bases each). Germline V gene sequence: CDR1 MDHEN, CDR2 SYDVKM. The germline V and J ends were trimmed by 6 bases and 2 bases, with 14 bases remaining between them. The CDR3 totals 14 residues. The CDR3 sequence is CASSPRRDPYEQYF. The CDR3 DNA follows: TGTGCCAGCAGCCCCCGCAGGGACCCCTACGAGCAGTACTTC.

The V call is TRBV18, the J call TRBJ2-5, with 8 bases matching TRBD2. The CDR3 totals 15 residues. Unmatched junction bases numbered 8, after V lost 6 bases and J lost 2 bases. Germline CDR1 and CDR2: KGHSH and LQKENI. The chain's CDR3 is CASSPVAGTQETQYF. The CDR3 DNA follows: TGTGCCAGCTCTCCCGTAGCGGGAACTCAAGAGACCCAGTACTTC.

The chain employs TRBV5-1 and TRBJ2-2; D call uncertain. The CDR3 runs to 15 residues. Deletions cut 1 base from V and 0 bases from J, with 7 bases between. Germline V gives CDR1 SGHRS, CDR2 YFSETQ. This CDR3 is CASSLLAANTGELFF. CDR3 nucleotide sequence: TGCGCCAGCAGCTTGCTCGCAGCGAACACCGGGGAGCTGTTTTTT.

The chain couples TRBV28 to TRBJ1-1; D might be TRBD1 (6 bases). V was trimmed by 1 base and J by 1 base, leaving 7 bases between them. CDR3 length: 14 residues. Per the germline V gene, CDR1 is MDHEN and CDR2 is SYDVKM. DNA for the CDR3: TGTGCCAGCAGTTTATACAGGGAGAACACTGAAGCTTTCTTT. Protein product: CASSLYRENTEAFF.

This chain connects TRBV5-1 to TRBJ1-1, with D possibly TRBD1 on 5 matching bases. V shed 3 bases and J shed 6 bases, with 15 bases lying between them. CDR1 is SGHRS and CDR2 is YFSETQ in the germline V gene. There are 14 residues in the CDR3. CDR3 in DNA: TGCGCCAGCAGCTGGGACGGCCATGGCGCTGAAGCTTTCTTT. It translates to CASSWDGHGAEAFF.

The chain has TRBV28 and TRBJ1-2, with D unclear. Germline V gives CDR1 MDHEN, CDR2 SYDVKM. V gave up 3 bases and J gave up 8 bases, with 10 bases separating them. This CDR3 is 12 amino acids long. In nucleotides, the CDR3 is TGTGCCAGCAGTTTGAGGCAAACAGGCTACACCTTC. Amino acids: CASSLRQTGYTF.

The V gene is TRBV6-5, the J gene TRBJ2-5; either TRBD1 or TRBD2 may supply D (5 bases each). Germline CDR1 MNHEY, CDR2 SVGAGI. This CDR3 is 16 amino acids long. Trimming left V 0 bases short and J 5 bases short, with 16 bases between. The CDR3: CASSYSDGARGETQYF. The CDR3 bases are TGTGCCAGCAGTTACTCGGACGGGGCCCGTGGGGAGACCCAGTACTTC.

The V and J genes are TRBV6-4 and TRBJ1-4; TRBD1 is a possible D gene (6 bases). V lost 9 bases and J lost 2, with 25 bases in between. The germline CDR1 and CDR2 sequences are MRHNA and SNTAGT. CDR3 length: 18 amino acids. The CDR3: CARLGREPGGATNEKLFF. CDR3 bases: TGTGCCAGATTGGGAAGGGAACCGGGGGGGGCGACTAATGAAAAACTGTTTTTT.

This chain's CDR3 is CAIKGQGREAFF. CDR3 DNA sequence: TGTGCCATCAAGGGCCAGGGGAGGGAAGCTTTCTTT. This chain links TRBV6-1 with TRBJ1-1; possible D gene TRBD1, 6 bases. Germline CDR1 is MNHNS and CDR2 is SASEGT. This CDR3 has 12 amino acids. Deletions cut 10 bases from V and 8 bases from J, with 17 bases between.

The DNA of the CDR3 is TGTGCCAGCAGTGCCCGAACCGGGACTACCTCCTCCTACGAGCAGTACTTC. It translates to CASSARTGTTSSYEQYF. The chain couples TRBV6-1 to TRBJ2-7; 7 bases map to TRBD2. The junction had 12 bases not matched to a gene; V was cut back by 4 bases and J by 0 bases. Germline CDR1 is MNHNS and CDR2 is SASEGT. The CDR3 is made up of 17 amino acids.

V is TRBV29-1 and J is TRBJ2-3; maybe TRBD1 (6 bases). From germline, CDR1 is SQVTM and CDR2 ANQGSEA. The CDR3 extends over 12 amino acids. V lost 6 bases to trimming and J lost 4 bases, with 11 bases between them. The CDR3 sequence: CSVRQASDTQYF. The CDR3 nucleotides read TGCAGCGTACGACAGGCGTCAGATACGCAGTATTTT.

CDR3 residues: CASSELTSGNHYEQYF. CDR3 bases: TGCGCCAGCAGTGAGTTAACTAGCGGGAACCACTACGAGCAGTACTTC. The rearrangement joins TRBV10-1 to TRBJ2-7; 10 nucleotides agree with TRBD2. There are 16 residues in the CDR3. Trimming cost V 1 base and J 3 bases; bases outside gene matches: 6. Germline V gene data show CDR1 as WNHNN and CDR2 as SYGVQD (reference sequence).

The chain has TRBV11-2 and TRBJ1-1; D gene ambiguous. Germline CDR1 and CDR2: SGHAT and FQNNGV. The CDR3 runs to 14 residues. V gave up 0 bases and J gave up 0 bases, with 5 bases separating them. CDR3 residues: CASSLDWVNTEAFF. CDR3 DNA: TGTGCCAGCAGCTTAGATTGGGTGAACACTGAAGCTTTCTTT.